This entry concerns a single T cell receptor beta chain. The sample originates from a study of blood T cell repertoires in COVID-19. Across the whole study: PBMCs, B-cell-depleted T cells, or T cells were the source of the cDNA or gDNA that made up the material.

Unmatched junction bases numbered 6, after V lost 10 bases and J lost 0 bases. CDR1 and CDR2 from the germline V gene are ENHRY and SYGVKD. This CDR3 region has 15 residues. Clones were sequenced by immunoSEQ multiplex PCR, and TCRdb holds only the in-frame ones, with some missing. The sample carries approximately 22,000 clones, less than 75% recorded once. The clonotype comes from a human donor in a cohort sampled during active or convalescent COVID-19. The chain is built from TRBV10-3 and TRBJ2-1, with 10 nucleotides matching TRBD2. Sequenced sample: peripheral blood. The CDR3 loop is CATSTSGSSYNEQFF. The CDR3 nucleotides are TGTGCCACCTCGACTAGCGGGTCCTCCTACAATGAGCAGTTCTTC.